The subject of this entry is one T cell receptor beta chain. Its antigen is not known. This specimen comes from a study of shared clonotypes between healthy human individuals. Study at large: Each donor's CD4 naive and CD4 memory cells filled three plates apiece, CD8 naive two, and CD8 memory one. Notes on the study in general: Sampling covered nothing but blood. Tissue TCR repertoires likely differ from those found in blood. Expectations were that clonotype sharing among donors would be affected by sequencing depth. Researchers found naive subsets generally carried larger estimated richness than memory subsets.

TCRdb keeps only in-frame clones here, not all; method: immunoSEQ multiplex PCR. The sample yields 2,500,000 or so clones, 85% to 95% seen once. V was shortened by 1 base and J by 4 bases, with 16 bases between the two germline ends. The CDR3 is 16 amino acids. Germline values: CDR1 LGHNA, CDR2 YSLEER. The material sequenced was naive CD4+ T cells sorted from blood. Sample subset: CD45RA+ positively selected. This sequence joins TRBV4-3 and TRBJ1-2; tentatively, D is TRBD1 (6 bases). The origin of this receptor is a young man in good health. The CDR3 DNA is TGCGCCAGCAGCCAAGTAAAAGGGGGTATTAGCTATGGCTACACCTTC. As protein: CASSQVKGGISYGYTF.